This TCR beta chain was captured by sequencing in a study of blood T cell repertoires in COVID-19. Study as a whole: Researchers got acute and convalescent COVID-19 samples from the United States, Italy and Spain.

The sample holds one count of this clone. In the original workflow: Estimates of nucleated cell counts were drawn from the amplification of reference gene primers. Sequencing was performed with immunoSEQ multiplex PCR; in TCRdb, only in-frame clones are kept and a portion is missing. Clone size and V and J calls were adopted from that table, with D and trimming inferred from the DNA. The data contain around 100,000 clones, around 87% of them singletons. CDR3 length: 16 residues. Germline trimming cut 0 bases from V and 3 bases from J; bases unmatched to any gene: 8. Germline lookup yields CDR1 SGHRS and CDR2 YFSETQ.

The sequence was collected from a woman in her forties or fifties with COVID-19, enrolled during active disease. This chain links TRBV5-1 with TRBJ2-5; 7 bases map to TRBD1. The specimen sequenced was peripheral blood. The CDR3 reads CASSLVIGTAKETQYF. The CDR3 DNA reads as TGCGCCAGCAGCTTGGTAATTGGGACAGCAAAAGAGACCCAGTACTTC.